A selection of T cell receptor beta chains follows, all from one sample in a study of low-dose radiotherapy and immunotherapy resistance in tumors. TCRdb processed the reads anew with MiXCR; each CDR3 protein has one entry. Of 30,000 or so distinct CDR3 sequences listed, under 55% are singletons. Source: PBMCs, taken after low-dose radiotherapy plus immunotherapy. These receptors were obtained from a male donor with gallbladder cancer. Each CDR3 is given with its conserved first and last residue. Each record gives: V gene, J gene, CDR3 length, CDR3 protein.

TRBV12-3/TRBV12-4	TRBJ2-5	15	CASNSLSSAEETQYF
TRBV12-3/TRBV12-4	TRBJ2-7	15	CASSSRLAGRYEQYF
TRBV28	TRBJ1-2	13	CASSFQRFYGYTF
TRBV7-4	TRBJ1-4	14	CASSLQHLNEKLFF
TRBV28	TRBJ2-1	17	CASSLTELSGRGNEQFF
TRBV28	TRBJ1-2	14	CASEGTGGLGGYTF
TRBV5-1	TRBJ2-7	15	CASSSGLAGVHEQYF
TRBV7-2	TRBJ2-7	13	CASSSGNMDEQYF
TRBV18	TRBJ2-7	15	CASSLGGGGHYEQYF
TRBV12-3/TRBV12-4	TRBJ1-4	16	CASSDTRDGYNEKLFF
TRBV7-8	TRBJ2-1	17	CASRKRLAGGPVVEQFF
TRBV11-3	TRBJ2-2	14	CASSSERGIGELFF
TRBV7-6	TRBJ2-1	15	CASSRPGQGRHEQFF
TRBV28	TRBJ2-1	13	CATISGTNNEQFF
TRBV9	TRBJ2-1	24	CASTNQTSMYLCATISGTNNEQFF
TRBV6-2/TRBV6-3	TRBJ1-1	12	CASSPGTPEAFF
TRBV28	TRBJ2-1	15	CASSLYRSPYNEQFF
TRBV6-6	TRBJ2-1	15	CASSYLGQGSYEQFF
TRBV28	TRBJ2-6	16	CASSSRTVNRANVLTF
TRBV12-3/TRBV12-4	TRBJ2-4	13	CASSVLAKNIQYF
TRBV6-2/TRBV6-3	TRBJ2-1	17	CASSYSSGAISYNEQFF
TRBV7-6	TRBJ2-2	17	CASSGWTSGGTGELFFF
TRBV28	TRBJ2-7	13	CASSGDGTYEQYF
TRBV5-8	TRBJ2-3	14	CASSLSLGTDTQYF
TRBV19	TRBJ2-1	14	CASNPSGIYNEQFF
TRBV9	TRBJ2-2	16	CASSVVPRADTGELFF
TRBV7-9	TRBJ2-1	16	CASSSKGRQPYNEQFF
TRBV5-1	TRBJ2-1	16	CASSLGATSITYEQFF
TRBV2	TRBJ2-1	14	CASSVGSRYNEQFF
TRBV2	TRBJ2-4	15	CASSDGGAAKNIQYF
TRBV7-3	TRBJ2-7	13	CASSMSASYEQYF
TRBV9	TRBJ2-7	15	CASSVLATGTYEQYF
TRBV12-3/TRBV12-4	TRBJ1-2	14	CASSTRQSWYGYTF
TRBV7-7	TRBJ2-2	14	CASRGTSNTGELFF
TRBV6-2/TRBV6-3	TRBJ2-2	14	CASGRTMNTGELFF
TRBV6-1	TRBJ2-4	13	CASSEALGGHLDF
TRBV5-1	TRBJ1-4	16	CASSSGGPGGKLFFFF
TRBV5-1	TRBJ1-1	13	CASSLGVNTEAFF
TRBV29-1	TRBJ2-5	11	CSVRRGETQYF
TRBV6-2/TRBV6-3	TRBJ2-7	13	CASRNLLLGEQYF
TRBV5-3	TRBJ1-2	14	CASSPQTGRYGYTF
TRBV12-3/TRBV12-4	TRBJ2-1	13	CASSLSPRDEQFF
TRBV5-5	TRBJ2-1	17	CASSLGHGSSSYNEQFF
TRBV29-1	TRBJ2-1	14	CSVLQGSRYNEQFF
TRBV4-1	TRBJ2-7	14	CASSQGEGPYEQYF
TRBV5-1	TRBJ2-1	15	CASSLALAGGNEQFF
TRBV5-1	TRBJ2-3	18	CASSLSRTSGEITDTQYF
TRBV6-6	TRBJ2-1	15	CASSMGQVTYNEQFF
TRBV7-9	TRBJ2-4	15	CASSSGESGKNIQYF
TRBV28	TRBJ2-2	16	CASSPLGGSKSGELFF
TRBV5-1	TRBJ1-1	14	CASSSGQQGTEAFF
TRBV4-3	TRBJ2-7	18	CASSQVFLLGGTSYEQYF
TRBV10-3	TRBJ2-1	15	CASKDSGRAKDEQFF
TRBV12-3/TRBV12-4	TRBJ2-2	14	CASSLGGHTGELFF
TRBV5-1	TRBJ2-5	17	CASSLGRLAASQETQYF
TRBV5-1	TRBJ2-3	16	CASSLASGGLTDTQYF
TRBV24-1	TRBJ2-5	13	CATSGTGGATQYF
TRBV20-1	TRBJ2-3	13	CSARDGTTDTQYF
TRBV28	TRBJ2-2	11	CASSRPGELFF
TRBV20-1	TRBJ1-2	15	CSVVGREEYPYGYTF